One and the same sample provided the 24 T cell receptor beta chains below, sequenced in a study of cytotoxic CD8 clonotypes in ibrutinib-treated CLL. Data came from immunoSEQ multiplex PCR; TCRdb stores just in-frame clones and leaves some out. The sample includes around 310,000 clones, about 80% of them seen just once. The sample was PBMCs, taken before ibrutinib treatment. The receptor set was obtained from a human donor with chronic lymphocytic leukemia.

The J gene is TRBJ2-1, the V gene TRBV9; D unclear. From germline, CDR1 is SGDLS and CDR2 YYNGEE. The CDR3 is 16 residues long. V lost 4 bases to trimming and J lost 3 bases, with 17 bases between them. This chain's CDR3 is CASSPEPGGFYNEQFF. In DNA, the CDR3 is TGTGCCAGCAGCCCAGAGCCCGGCGGCTTCTACAATGAGCAGTTCTTC.

The chain recombines TRBV7-6 with TRBJ2-7; D ambiguous. From germline, CDR1 is SGHVS and CDR2 FNYEAQ. Trimming took 1 base from V and 4 from J, leaving 8 bases between them. This CDR3 region has 13 residues. CDR3 nucleotides: TGTGCCAGCAGCTTAGGTTCAGGTTACGAGCAGTACTTC. Residues: CASSLGSGYEQYF. The full variable domain, with the rest looked up from reference TRBV7-6 and TRBJ2-7, is GAGVSQSPRYKVTKRGQDVALRCDPISGHVSLYWYRQALGQGPEFLTYFNYEAQQDKSGLPNDRFSAERPEGSISTLTIQRTEQRDSAMYRCASSLGSGYEQYFGPGTRLTVT.

V and J are TRBV30 and TRBJ1-1; D gene unclear. Per the germline V gene, CDR1 is GTSNPN and CDR2 is SVGIG (reference sequence). V was clipped by 0 bases and J by 3 bases, with 11 bases between them. The CDR3 loop spans 14 amino acids. The CDR3 region has the DNA TGTGCCTGGAGTGTACTCGGATTCGACACTGAAGCTTTCTTT. Protein product: CAWSVLGFDTEAFF.

The CDR3 loop reads CASSQDRDGYEQYF. The CDR3, as DNA: TGCGCCAGCAGCCAAGATCGTGACGGCTACGAGCAGTACTTC. V gene TRBV4-3 combines with J gene TRBJ2-7; D is undetermined. Trimming removed 0 bases at V and 3 bases at J, with 9 bases between. CDR1 and CDR2 (germline): LGHNA, YSLEER. The CDR3 is 14 residues long.

This clone appeared a single time. The V call is TRBV29-1, the J call TRBJ2-1; D unresolved. The CDR3 covers 12 residues. Germline CDR1 reads SQVTM; CDR2 reads ANQGSEA. CDR3 protein: CGSRALSNEQFF. The CDR3 DNA follows: TGCGGTAGTAGGGCTCTTTCGAATGAGCAGTTCTTC.

The chain combines TRBV29-1 with TRBJ2-3, with D perhaps matching TRBD1 (5 bases). The CDR3 spans 15 residues. The V gene's germline CDR1 is SQVTM and CDR2 ANQGSEA. V shed 3 bases and J shed 4 bases, with 17 bases lying between them. CDR3 sequence (DNA): TGCAGCGTTGAGGTAAGGGGTGGGTTTGCAGATACGCAGTATTTT. It specifies CSVEVRGGFADTQYF.

The chain uses TRBV19 and TRBJ1-4, with TRBD1 matching over 9 bases. Germline CDR1 and CDR2: LNHDA and SQIVND (reference sequence). The CDR3 length is 17 residues. J lost 6 bases, V lost 1 base, and 9 bases had no gene match. CDR3: CASSIVQGAIQDEKLFF. The CDR3 DNA follows: TGTGCCAGTAGTATAGTACAGGGGGCGATACAAGATGAAAAACTGTTTTTT.

The V gene is TRBV9, the J gene TRBJ2-5; TRBD1 might be the D (6 bases). V lost 2 bases and J 1 base, leaving 9 bases between the germline ends. The CDR3 contains 14 residues. CDR1 and CDR2 (germline): SGDLS, YYNGEE. CDR3: CASSVTGTQETQYF. The CDR3 DNA reads TGTGCCAGCAGCGTCACAGGGACCCAAGAGACCCAGTACTTC.

The chain joins TRBV27 to TRBJ2-2, with 9 nucleotides matching TRBD2. The CDR3 consists of 17 residues. The germline V gene encodes CDR1 MNHEY and CDR2 SMNVEV (reference sequence). Germline trimming cut 3 bases from V and 5 bases from J; bases unmatched to any gene: 10. The CDR3 nucleotides are TGTGCCAGCAGTTTCCTTTGGGCTAGCGGGAATACCGGGGAGCTGTTTTTT. This gives the protein CASSFLWASGNTGELFF.

The gene calls are TRBV7-9 and TRBJ2-1; 9 bases fit TRBD1. The V gene end was trimmed by 7 bases and the J gene end by 4 bases; junction bases not matched to a gene: 8. Germline V gene lookup returns CDR1 SEHNR and CDR2 FQNEAQ (reference sequence). There are 15 residues in the CDR3. The CDR3 region is CASTDEGTGYNEQFF. CDR3 in DNA: TGTGCCAGCACCGATGAAGGGACAGGGTACAATGAGCAGTTCTTC.

J is TRBJ2-5 and V is TRBV9; TRBD1 aligns across 8 bases. J lost 1 base, V lost 0 bases, and 5 bases had no gene match. This CDR3 is 16 amino acids long. Germline V lookup: CDR1 SGDLS, CDR2 YYNGEE. The CDR3 DNA is TGTGCCAGCAGCGTAGGGGGCCAGGGGGCCCAAGAGACCCAGTACTTC. Encoded protein: CASSVGGQGAQETQYF.

The rearrangement joins TRBV4-3 to TRBJ1-5; TRBD1 agrees at 7 bases. This CDR3 has 14 amino acids. V shed 4 bases and J 7 bases; nucleotides not matched to a gene: 7. The germline gives CDR1 LGHNA, CDR2 YSLEER. In DNA form, the CDR3 reads TGCGCCAGCAGCCTTGACAGGGTAGGGCAGCCCCAGCATTTT. Encoded protein: CASSLDRVGQPQHF.

The chain carries TRBV4-1 and TRBJ2-1; D is perhaps TRBD2 (6 bases). Germline V gene lookup returns CDR1 MGHRA and CDR2 YSYEKL. V was pared by 1 base and J by 0 bases, with 13 bases between. The CDR3 runs to 17 residues. CDR3 loop: CASSQGGERLSYNEQFF. The DNA of the CDR3 is TGCGCCAGCAGCCAAGGCGGGGAGCGGCTCTCCTACAATGAGCAGTTCTTC.

In this sample, this clone turned up once. The J gene is TRBJ2-3, the V gene TRBV19, with 8 bases fitting TRBD2. The CDR3 is 19 amino acids. Germline CDR1 LNHDA, CDR2 SQIVND (reference sequence). The J segment lost 2 bases and the V segment lost 3 bases, leaving 16 bases of the junction unmatched. This CDR3 reads CASSIQRTSLILPTDTQYF. The CDR3 bases are TGTGCCAGTAGTATCCAGCGGACTAGCCTAATCCTCCCCACAGATACGCAGTATTTT.

This clone has only a few counts. V and J are TRBV7-3 and TRBJ2-2, with D hard to call. V was pared by 7 bases and J by 0 bases, with 12 bases between. Germline CDR1 and CDR2: SGHTA and FQGTGA. This CDR3 has 15 amino acids. The CDR3 DNA sequence: TGTGCCAGCACCCAAAGGGCAACGAACACCGGGGAGCTGTTTTTT. Its protein is CASTQRATNTGELFF.

This clone came up once. The chain joins TRBV7-2 to TRBJ2-7, with 7 bases identical to TRBD2. With V trimmed by 3 bases and J by 2 bases, 7 bases remained unmatched. CDR1 is SGHTA, CDR2 FQGNSA, per germline. The CDR3 totals 15 residues. The CDR3 nucleotides are TGTGCCAGCAGCTTGAGGGAGGGGTGGACCTACGAGCAGTACTTC. Translated: CASSLREGWTYEQYF.

The J gene is TRBJ1-5, the V gene TRBV5-1, with 8 bases fitting TRBD1. The CDR3 totals 15 residues. The V gene end was trimmed by 4 bases and the J gene end by 3 bases; junction bases not matched to a gene: 6. Germline-derived CDR1 and CDR2 are SGHRS and YFSETQ. This CDR3 reads CASSPGQAVNQPQHF. In DNA, the CDR3 is TGCGCCAGCAGCCCGGGACAGGCCGTCAATCAGCCCCAGCATTTT.

The chain uses TRBV28 and TRBJ2-7; D gene unclear. Trimming stripped 3 bases from V and 0 bases from J, with 6 bases between. The CDR3 consists of 13 residues. Germline CDR1 reads MDHEN; CDR2 reads SYDVKM. The CDR3 loop reads CASSFDNSYEQYF. The CDR3 DNA reads TGTGCCAGCAGTTTCGACAACTCCTACGAGCAGTACTTC.

A few counts support this clone. The J gene is TRBJ2-7, the V gene TRBV7-6; D may be TRBD2 (5 bases). The CDR3 has 16 amino acids. Germline assignment: CDR1 SGHVS and CDR2 FNYEAQ. Trimming pared 0 bases from V and 3 bases from J, leaving 15 bases between. The CDR3 nucleotides are TGTGCCAGCAGCTTAGCGGGGTCCAGCGGTGTCTACGAGCAGTACTTC. As protein: CASSLAGSSGVYEQYF.

This rearrangement joins TRBV11-3 to TRBJ2-2; 7 bases align to TRBD1. V was pared by 6 bases and J by 0 bases, with 4 bases of the junction left unmatched. The CDR3 length is 15 residues. Germline CDR1 is SGHNT and CDR2 is YENEEA. The CDR3 DNA reads as TGTGCCAGCAGTCTCGGACAGGCGAACACCGGGGAGCTGTTTTTT. Amino acids: CASSLGQANTGELFF.

The chain combines TRBV11-2 with TRBJ2-6, with D possibly matching TRBD2 (5 bases). The CDR3 is made up of 15 amino acids. V was shortened by 2 bases and J by 1 base, with 6 bases between the two germline ends. Germline V gene sequence: CDR1 SGHAT, CDR2 FQNNGV. Here the CDR3 DNA reads TGTGCCAGCAGCTTACGGGGTTCTGGGGCCAACGTCCTGACTTTC. Residues: CASSLRGSGANVLTF.

The genes are TRBV9 and TRBJ2-5, with D hard to call. This CDR3 is 12 amino acids long. Germline V gene sequence: CDR1 SGDLS, CDR2 YYNGEE. V was clipped by 3 bases and J by 1 base, with 4 bases between them. For the CDR3, the DNA is TGTGCCAGCAGCGATAGCCAAGAGACCCAGTACTTC. As protein: CASSDSQETQYF.

The CDR3 loop reads CASSYSTSGTVHEQFF. CDR3 nucleotides: TGTGCCAGCAGTTACTCGACCAGCGGGACAGTCCATGAGCAGTTCTTC. The chain joins TRBV6-5 to TRBJ2-1; D could derive from TRBD1 or TRBD2 (7 bases each). V lost 0 bases, J lost 8 bases, and 17 bases lay in between. CDR3 length: 16 residues. Germline CDR1 MNHEY, CDR2 SVGAGI.

This clone showed up just once. The J gene is TRBJ1-2, the V gene TRBV10-3; no definite D call. Trimming removed 4 bases at V and 4 bases at J, with 16 bases between. The CDR3 extends over 15 amino acids. Germline V lookup: CDR1 ENHRY, CDR2 SYGVKD. CDR3 nucleotides: TGTGCCATCAGTGTGCTGGATTATACTAGCTATGGCTACACCTTC. Its protein is CAISVLDYTSYGYTF.